This T cell receptor (beta chain) was captured by sequencing in a study of PD-L1 blockade in urothelial cancer. Study observations and caveats: In blood at 3 weeks, tumor-associated clones expanded more among patients with durable benefit.

Remarks on this clone: The antigen remains undetermined.

V lost 2 bases and J lost 10, with 15 bases in between. The CDR3 consists of 14 residues. Germline V gene data show CDR1 as MNHNS and CDR2 as SASEGT. Time point: pretreatment peripheral blood. For each patient, 1 to 8 samples were obtained, pretreatment and on-treatment. The table came from immunoSEQ multiplex PCR; TCRdb's copy has only in-frame clones and leaves some out. The sample has 43,000 or so clones; 65% to 85% are singletons. The chain uses TRBV6-1 and TRBJ1-3; a weak D match, TRBD1 (6 bases). The clonotype originates from a man between 60 and 70 years old with urothelial cancer. The specimen comprised PBMCs, sampled around atezolizumab (anti-PD-L1) treatment. The CDR3 region is CASSENLQGRTIYF. DNA of the CDR3: TGTGCCAGCAGTGAAAACTTACAGGGAAGGACCATATATTTT.